These T cell receptor beta chains were read from a single sample in a study of T cells in localized non-small cell lung cancer. Profiling relied on immunoSEQ multiplex PCR, and the TCRdb table lists in-frame clones only, not all of them. The table records tens of thousands of clones, roughly 90% of them present only once. Sample: peripheral blood, taken before any cancer treatment. All receptors derive from a man between 40 and 70 years old with stage I squamous cell lung carcinoma. Each CDR3 is given with its conserved first and last residue. D genes are given only for firm matches. Some rows mark clone size as missing; the rest say once, few, many or name a class of expanded clone.

CDR3 protein | CDR3 DNA | J gene | D gene | clone size | CDR3 length | V gene
CASSPEREQYF | TGTGCCAGCAGCCCGGAGCGGGAGCAGTACTTC | TRBJ2-7 | . | once | 11 | TRBV5-5
CASSEDRSSYEQYF | TGTGCCAGCAGCGAGGACAGGAGCTCCTACGAGCAGTACTTC | TRBJ2-7 | TRBD1 | . | 14 | TRBV2
CASSWRLAGPYEQYF | TGTGCCAGCAGCTGGAGGCTAGCGGGACCCTACGAGCAGTACTTC | TRBJ2-7 | TRBD2 | . | 15 | TRBV5-6
CASSLAGRIYEQYF | TGTGCCAGCAGCTTAGCGGGCAGAATCTACGAGCAGTACTTC | TRBJ2-7 | . | . | 14 | TRBV7-2
CASRGAGNTEAFF | TGCGCCAGCAGAGGGGCGGGGAACACTGAAGCTTTCTTT | TRBJ1-1 | . | few | 13 | TRBV4-3
CAIRTLGPNTEAFF | TGTGCCATCAGGACGCTTGGGCCCAACACTGAAGCTTTCTTT | TRBJ1-1 | . | . | 14 | TRBV10-3
CASSQDLGRYTF | TGCGCCAGCAGCCAAGATTTAGGGCGGTACACCTTC | TRBJ1-2 | . | . | 12 | TRBV4-1
CASSVGVAQLYGYTF | TGTGCCAGCAGCGTAGGTGTGGCCCAACTCTATGGCTACACCTTC | TRBJ1-2 | . | once | 15 | TRBV9
CASSQGPAAGSTDTQYF | TGCGCCAGCAGCCAAGGGCCAGCGGCAGGGAGTACAGATACGCAGTATTTT | TRBJ2-3 | . | . | 17 | TRBV4-1
CASSFPANEQFF | TGCGCCAGCAGCTTTCCGGCCAATGAGCAGTTCTTC | TRBJ2-1 | . | . | 12 | TRBV5-1